This T cell receptor beta chain comes out of a study of T-cell memory formation after mild COVID-19. The CDR3 is 15 amino acids. Germline trimming cut 1 base from V and 5 bases from J; bases unmatched to any gene: 6. TCRdb processed the 5' RACE reads anew with MiXCR; each CDR3 protein has one entry. Of some 190,000 distinct CDR3 sequences listed, roughly 18% are singletons. This clonotype has just a few counts. The source of this sequence is an adult woman who had mild COVID-19 (a few samples of this study predate the infection). Cell type and time point are not known. This chain uses TRBV12-3 or TRBV12-4 with TRBJ1-1, with 8 bases matching TRBD1. The sample was PBMCs or a T cell subset sorted from them (not recorded which). The DNA for the CDR3 is TGTGCCAGCAGTTTAGTGCCAGGGGGCTTAACTGAAGCTTTCTTT. Encoded protein: CASSLVPGGLTEAFF.